This T cell receptor (beta chain) was retrieved from a study of blood T cell repertoires in COVID-19. Looking at the study overall: The United States, Italy and Spain provided the acute and convalescent COVID-19 samples. Sample material is recorded as cDNA or gDNA derived from T cells, B-cell-depleted T cells, or PBMCs.

Germline V gives CDR1 SGHAT, CDR2 FQNNGV. The CDR3 has 14 amino acids. V lost 5 bases and J lost 5, with 15 bases in between. Source study methods: From reference gene primer amplification, estimates of nucleated cell counts were derived. Profiled with immunoSEQ multiplex PCR; TCRdb holds only in-frame clones, not every one. D and trimming were read from the DNA, whereas the V and J calls and clone size are those reported in that table. The table shows 300,000 or so clones, with 88% occurring only once. The genes are TRBV11-2 and TRBJ2-5; perhaps TRBD2 as D (6 bases). This clonotype was sampled from a woman in her 30s who had recovered from COVID-19. Sequencing was done on a sample of peripheral blood. CDR3 residues: CASSLGLAWETQYF. In nucleotides, the CDR3 is TGTGCCAGCAGCCTGGGGCTAGCGTGGGAGACCCAGTACTTC. The whole variable domain, remainder taken from reference TRBV11-2 and TRBJ2-5, is EAGVAQSPRYKIIEKRQSVAFWCNPISGHATLYWYQQILGQGPKLLIQFQNNGVVDDSQLPKDRFSAERLKGVDSTLKIQPAKLEDSAVYLCASSLGLAWETQYFGPGTRLLVL.